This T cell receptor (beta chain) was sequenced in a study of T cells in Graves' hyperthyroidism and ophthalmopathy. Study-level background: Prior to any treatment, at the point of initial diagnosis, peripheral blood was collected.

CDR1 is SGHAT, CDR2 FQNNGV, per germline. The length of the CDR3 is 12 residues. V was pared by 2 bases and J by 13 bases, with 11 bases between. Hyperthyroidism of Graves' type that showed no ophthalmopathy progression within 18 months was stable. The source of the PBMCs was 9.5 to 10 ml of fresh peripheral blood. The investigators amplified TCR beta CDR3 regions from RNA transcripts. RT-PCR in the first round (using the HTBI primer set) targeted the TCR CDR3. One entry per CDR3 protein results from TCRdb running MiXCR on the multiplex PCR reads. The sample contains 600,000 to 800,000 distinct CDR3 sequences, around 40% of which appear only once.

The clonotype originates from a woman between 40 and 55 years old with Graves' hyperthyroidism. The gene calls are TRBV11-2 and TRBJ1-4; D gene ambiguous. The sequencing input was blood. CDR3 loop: CASSLKRVGLFF. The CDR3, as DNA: TGTGCCAGCAGCTTAAAAAGGGTTGGACTGTTTTTT.